These T cell receptor beta chains were read from a single sample in a study of blood T cell repertoires in COVID-19. Sequencing used immunoSEQ multiplex PCR; TCRdb keeps in-frame clones, though not all of them. The sample holds a few hundred thousand clones, roughly 89% seen once. The sequenced sample was PBMCs or T cells enriched from blood (not recorded which). These receptors originate from a young woman with acute COVID-19. Both conserved end residues are part of each CDR3. D genes are given only for firm matches.

TRBJ2-7	TRBD2	TRBV7-2	CASSLVWVSGRDAYEQYF
TRBJ1-2	-	TRBV7-2	CASSPGTPTPYYGYTF
TRBJ2-2	TRBD2	TRBV18	CASSPGLAGHTGELFF
TRBJ2-3	TRBD1	TRBV5-5	CASSLYPGQGTF
TRBJ2-7	TRBD1	TRBV13	CASSPPGQGSVQYF
TRBJ1-1	TRBD1	TRBV6-1	CASSGLKGQANTEAFF
TRBJ2-3	TRBD2	TRBV6-5	CASSPKREAQYF
TRBJ1-4	TRBD1	TRBV5-6	CASSLGDRVEKLFF
TRBJ2-2	-	TRBV4-3	CASSPGVANTGELFF
TRBJ1-3	-	TRBV30	CAWKKSGNTIYF
TRBJ2-1	TRBD2	TRBV11-2	CASSLALAGGNEQFF
TRBJ1-2	-	TRBV10-2	CASSEDSYGYTF
TRBJ2-1	-	TRBV7-9	CASSSGVFNEQFF
TRBJ1-5	-	TRBV7-2	CASSPTRGGDQPQHF
TRBJ2-1	TRBD2	TRBV30	CAWTPTSPYNEQFF
TRBJ2-7	TRBD1	TRBV19	CASSWGTGSYEQYF
TRBJ2-1	TRBD2	TRBV27	CASSLSISSLAGYNEQFF
TRBJ2-7	-	TRBV15	CATSRVRGAYEQYF
TRBJ2-7	TRBD1	TRBV13	CASSAGTGEVEQYF
TRBJ2-5	TRBD2	TRBV15	CATRTTRLAGGPATETQYF
TRBJ1-2	TRBD1	TRBV7-2	CASSLDRLANYGYTF
TRBJ2-3	TRBD1	TRBV11-2	CASSFSRQGGTDTQYF
TRBJ2-3	-	TRBV30	CAWSVDSTSTDTQYF
TRBJ2-7	-	TRBV18	CASSPRGSSYEQYF
TRBJ2-1	TRBD1	TRBV25-1	CASSEGGTGGINEQFF
TRBJ2-1	TRBD2	TRBV5-1	CASSLEGLGRSYNEQFF
TRBJ1-1	-	TRBV15	CATSRSRVRNTEAFF
TRBJ1-3	TRBD1	TRBV7-2	CASRLRETGTASGNTIYF
TRBJ2-7	TRBD1	TRBV28	CASSFRQGLYEQYF
TRBJ2-2	-	TRBV3-1/TRBV3-2	CASSRTRTGELFF
TRBJ1-1	TRBD1	TRBV5-1	CATTGENTEAFF
TRBJ1-5	-	TRBV18	CASSPGRQGSNQPQHF
TRBJ2-7	-	TRBV2	CATWDWSSYEQYF
TRBJ1-1	-	TRBV27	CASSVTFGGTEAFF
TRBJ2-7	TRBD1	TRBV28	CASGDRGPSYEQYF
TRBJ2-4	-	TRBV4-1	CASSQDKSLVLGADIQYF
TRBJ2-1	TRBD2	TRBV27	CASSPYTSGYNEQFF
TRBJ1-3	-	TRBV30	CAWSGLSGNTIYF
TRBJ1-5	TRBD1	TRBV27	CASSNSGQGDYGRPQHF
TRBJ2-5	TRBD1	TRBV27	CASSLTGGQETQYF
TRBJ1-4	TRBD1	TRBV28	CASSSTDRDGEKLFF
TRBJ1-5	TRBD1	TRBV19	CASSIAPTGDQPQHF
TRBJ2-7	TRBD2	TRBV5-1	CASNQGLAGSYEQYF
TRBJ2-4	-	TRBV19	CASSMWATNLAKNIQYF
TRBJ1-2	TRBD1	TRBV5-1	CASSWTGGDGYTF
TRBJ1-1	-	TRBV4-1	CASSQNRDTEAFF
TRBJ2-1	TRBD2	TRBV19	CATQGSGTHNEQFF
TRBJ1-3	-	TRBV5-4	CASSLEGNSGNTIYF
TRBJ1-4	-	TRBV18	CASSPFATNEKLFF
TRBJ1-1	TRBD1	TRBV5-1	CASSLGQEYTEAFF